The 13 T cell receptor beta chains given below trace back to one sample, sequenced in a study of cytomegalovirus exposure and HLA in healthy donors. The PCR made use of 60 Vbeta and 13 Jbeta primers. The table came from immunoSEQ multiplex PCR; TCRdb's copy has only in-frame clones and leaves some out. The sample records about 110,000 clones, less than 85% being singletons. The specimen sequenced was PBMCs. Receptors originate from a man aged 60-69 years in good health and CMV-seronegative.

The rearrangement joins TRBV2 to TRBJ2-2; D remains ambiguous. Per the germline V gene, CDR1 is SNHLY and CDR2 is FYNNEI. CDR3 length: 12 residues. The germline V and J ends were trimmed by 6 bases and 7 bases, with 9 bases remaining between them. The DNA for the CDR3 is TGTGCCAGCAGGGCCGAATACGGGGAGCTGTTTTTT. Translating it yields CASRAEYGELFF.

The rearrangement joins TRBV18 to TRBJ2-2; D might be TRBD1 (6 bases). Deletions cut 3 bases from V and 0 bases from J, with 8 bases between. The CDR3 sequence is 15 residues long. Germline V CDR1 and CDR2: KGHSH, LQKENI. The CDR3 loop is CASSPQGPNTGELFF. CDR3 nucleotides: TGTGCCAGCTCACCCCAGGGGCCGAACACCGGGGAGCTGTTTTTT.

V and J are TRBV5-1 and TRBJ1-6; no definite D call. This CDR3 is 14 amino acids long. CDR1 is SGHRS, CDR2 YFSETQ, per germline. V was cut by 4 bases and J by 10 bases, with 15 bases left in between. CDR3 DNA: TGCGCCAGCAGCCTGGGGTCCTATTCCTCACCCCTCCACTTT. Translated: CASSLGSYSSPLHF.

The chain recombines TRBV5-1 with TRBJ2-3; D may be TRBD1 (6 bases). Germline V CDR1 and CDR2: SGHRS, YFSETQ. The CDR3 spans 14 residues. Trimming shortened V by 4 bases and J by 2 bases, and 11 bases separated the two germline ends. CDR3 sequence reads: CASSRGQNTDTQYF. Written as DNA, the CDR3 is TGCGCCAGCAGCAGAGGACAGAACACAGATACGCAGTATTTT.

The J gene is TRBJ1-2, the V gene TRBV25-1; no firm D call. Germline V gene lookup returns CDR1 MGHDK and CDR2 SYGVNS. Trimming shortened V by 1 base and J by 2 bases, and 17 bases separated the two germline ends. This CDR3 is built from 17 residues. This CDR3 reads CASSEFPGKNTNYGYTF. The CDR3 region has the DNA TGTGCCAGCAGTGAATTCCCGGGGAAGAACACCAACTATGGCTACACCTTC.

The chain employs TRBV9 and TRBJ2-5, with D maybe TRBD2 (5 bases). V lost 0 bases and J 0 bases, leaving 6 bases between the germline ends. The CDR3 loop spans 14 amino acids. Germline loops: CDR1 SGDLS, CDR2 YYNGEE. This chain's CDR3 is CASSVGENQETQYF. The CDR3 nucleotides read TGTGCCAGCAGCGTAGGGGAGAACCAAGAGACCCAGTACTTC.

V is TRBV19 and J is TRBJ2-1; 8 bases align to TRBD1. Germline CDR1 and CDR2: LNHDA and SQIVND (reference sequence). The CDR3 loop spans 15 amino acids. V trimming: 6 bases; J trimming: 6 bases; junction bases outside the gene matches: 10. The CDR3 protein is CASSTGTGLGNEQFF. CDR3 nucleotide sequence: TGTGCCAGTAGCACCGGGACAGGTCTGGGCAATGAGCAGTTCTTC.

The chain's CDR3 is CASSLVLAGGGHEQFF. The CDR3 DNA reads TGTGCCAGCAGCTTAGTACTAGCGGGGGGCGGGCATGAGCAGTTCTTC. The chain links TRBV11-2 to TRBJ2-1, with 12 nucleotides matching TRBD2. The germline gives CDR1 SGHAT, CDR2 FQNNGV. The V and J ends lost 1 base and 8 bases, in that order; junction bases with no gene match: 6. The CDR3 has 16 amino acids.

The chain uses TRBV5-1 and TRBJ1-1, with TRBD1 matching 8 bases. The trim removed 2 bases at V and 4 bases at J, leaving 13 bases unmatched. Germline CDR1 reads SGHRS; CDR2 reads YFSETQ. This CDR3 region has 17 residues. The DNA for the CDR3 is TGCGCCAGCAGCTTCAACCTAGTTGGACAGGGTGGCACTGAAGCTTTCTTT. Protein sequence: CASSFNLVGQGGTEAFF.

This rearrangement joins TRBV12-5 to TRBJ2-7; D ambiguous. The CDR3 covers 11 residues. V was pared by 4 bases and J by 9 bases, with 10 bases between. CDR1 LGHNT and CDR2 FRNRAP come from the germline V gene. CDR3 protein: CASGSRSGQYF. For the CDR3, the DNA is TGTGCTAGTGGTTCCCGCTCGGGGCAGTACTTC.

This chain joins TRBV7-2 and TRBJ1-2; weak D call: TRBD1 (6 bases). The CDR3 is 14 residues long. Germline loops: CDR1 SGHTA, CDR2 FQGNSA. V gave up 7 bases and J gave up 3 bases, with 15 bases separating them. CDR3 sequence reads: CASTPSRTDYGYTF. CDR3 nucleotides: TGTGCCAGCACCCCTTCCAGGACAGACTATGGCTACACCTTC. The full variable domain, in which reference TRBV7-2 and TRBJ1-2 provide the parts outside the CDR3, is GAGVSQSPSNKVTEKGKDVELRCDPISGHTALYWYRQSLGQGLEFLIYFQGNSAPDKSGLPSDRFSAERTGGSVSTLTIQRTQQEDSAVYLCASTPSRTDYGYTFGSGTRLTVV.

The rearrangement uses TRBV9 and TRBJ1-4; 8 positions agree with TRBD1. This CDR3 has 15 residues. The germline gives CDR1 SGDLS, CDR2 YYNGEE. J lost 4 bases, V lost 0 bases, and 2 bases had no gene match. CDR3 sequence reads: CASSVGQGFNEKLFF. The CDR3, as DNA: TGTGCCAGCAGCGTAGGACAGGGGTTTAATGAAAAACTGTTTTTT.

The V and J genes are TRBV5-1 and TRBJ1-1; the D gene is possibly TRBD1 (5 bases). The germline gives CDR1 SGHRS, CDR2 YFSETQ. The CDR3 spans 14 residues. V dropped 0 bases and J dropped 0 bases, with 6 bases sitting between them. CDR3 in amino acids: CASSLADMNTEAFF. Written as DNA, the CDR3 is TGCGCCAGCAGCTTGGCGGACATGAACACTGAAGCTTTCTTT. The variable domain in full, with the rest retrieved from reference TRBV5-1 and TRBJ1-1, is KAGVTQTPRYLIKTRGQQVTLSCSPISGHRSVSWYQQTPGQGLQFLFEYFSETQRNKGNFPGRFSGRQFSNSRSEMNVSTLELGDSALYLCASSLADMNTEAFFGQGTRLTVV.